The subject of this entry is one TCR beta chain. Its antigen is not known. The data are from a study of vaccination and CD4 T cells after COVID-19. At the Johns Hopkins FTIC core, DNA taken from cultured CD4+ T cells was sequenced by way of the Oncomine TCR Beta short-read assay. TCRdb reprocessed the PCR reads via MiXCR and lists one record per CDR3 protein. The sample includes around 20,000 distinct CDR3 sequences, 60% to 80% of them seen just once. Treatment here: approximately nine-day PBMC culture with coronavirus spike peptide pools or control peptides (ViraFEST assay). Culture conditions combined roughly 2 million PBMCs per well with 10 IU/ml IL-2 and roughly 10 ug/ml peptide pools. The authors replaced half the medium with fresh IL-2 medium on days 3 and 7. The germline V gene has CDR1 MNHNS and CDR2 SASEGT. The CDR3 has 13 residues. V dropped 7 bases and J dropped 1; count of bases not matched to a gene: 4.

Specimen: CD4+ T cells from blood, cultured in vitro. The gene calls are TRBV6-1 and TRBJ2-7, with 7 bases lining up with TRBD2. The clonotype comes from a human donor who had recovered from COVID-19. The CDR3 bases are TGTGCCAGCACGAGGGGAGGGTCCTACGAGCAGTACTTC. It is translated as CASTRGGSYEQYF.